A single sample gave rise to the 6 T cell receptor beta chains below, sequenced in a study of human T cells and chemical hapten exposure. TCRdb redid the calling of the RACE reads with MiXCR, one entry per CDR3 protein. Of about 85,000 distinct CDR3 sequences in the sample, around 8.8% were seen once. Time point given: pre-sensitization, week 0. Specified treatment: therapeutic diphenylcyclopropenone sensitization with weekly scalp DPC. The material was whole blood, obtained in connection with sensitization to the hapten diphenylcyclopropenone (DPC). The origin of the receptors is a man in his forties with alopecia areata. Some clones in this sample may be carry-over from other donors' samples.

The genes are TRBV29-1 and TRBJ2-1; TRBD1 or TRBD2 may be the D gene (6 bases each). V dropped 6 bases and J dropped 0 bases, with 15 bases sitting between them. Germline loops: CDR1 SQVTM, CDR2 ANQGSEA. The CDR3 has 15 amino acids. In DNA, the CDR3 is TGCAGCGTCGCGGGAAGAGGGGGCTCCTACAATGAGCAGTTCTTC. Translating it yields CSVAGRGGSYNEQFF.

This clonotype was found a few times. This rearrangement joins TRBV27 to TRBJ2-3; no clear D. V shed 6 bases and J shed 6 bases, with 19 bases lying between them. Germline V gene lookup returns CDR1 MNHEY and CDR2 SMNVEV (reference sequence). This CDR3 has 15 amino acids. This chain's CDR3 is CASRPMSSPEDTQYF. The CDR3 DNA reads as TGTGCCAGCAGACCGATGTCATCCCCCGAGGATACGCAGTATTTT.

In this sample, this clonotype turned up a few times. This sequence joins TRBV30 and TRBJ2-5, with D unresolved. V lost 0 bases and J lost 5, with 7 bases in between. This CDR3 has 12 amino acids. The germline V gene has CDR1 GTSNPN and CDR2 SVGIG (reference sequence). As DNA, the CDR3 is TGTGCCTGGAGTGTAGGAAGGGAGACCCAGTACTTC. Protein: CAWSVGRETQYF.

This sequence joins TRBV5-1 and TRBJ2-2, with D possibly TRBD1 on 6 matching bases. The CDR3 is 14 amino acids. The V gene lost 2 bases and the J gene lost 7 bases, with 12 bases spanning the gap. CDR1 is SGHRS and CDR2 is YFSETQ in the germline V gene. The CDR3 bases are TGCGCCAGCAGCTTCAGTGGGACACTCGGGGAGCTGTTTTTT. Translation: CASSFSGTLGELFF. The variable domain in full, with the rest retrieved from reference TRBV5-1 and TRBJ2-2, is KAGVTQTPRYLIKTRGQQVTLSCSPISGHRSVSWYQQTPGQGLQFLFEYFSETQRNKGNFPGRFSGRQFSNSRSEMNVSTLELGDSALYLCASSFSGTLGELFFGEGSRLTVL.

The J gene is TRBJ1-2, the V gene TRBV18, with D perhaps matching TRBD1 (5 bases). Germline V gives CDR1 KGHSH, CDR2 LQKENI. The CDR3 extends over 17 amino acids. Trimming removed 3 bases at V and 2 bases at J, with 19 bases between. CDR3 nucleotides: TGTGCCAGCTCACCCGGGTCCTCAGGGCTGGGAAACTATGGCTACACCTTC. Translating it yields CASSPGSSGLGNYGYTF.

This clonotype was seen a few times. The gene calls are TRBV7-3 and TRBJ2-5; D gene uncertain. CDR1 and CDR2 from the germline V gene are SGHTA and FQGTGA. Trimming took 3 bases from V and 3 from J, leaving 11 bases between them. The CDR3 loop spans 14 amino acids. The CDR3 region is CASSFLGGEETQYF. CDR3 DNA: TGTGCCAGCAGCTTTCTTGGCGGTGAAGAGACCCAGTACTTC.